This T cell receptor beta chain originates from a study of blood T cell repertoires in COVID-19. Study summary: Collection of acute and convalescent COVID-19 samples took place in the United States, Italy and Spain. In each case, the material was cDNA or gDNA derived from T cells, B-cell-depleted T cells, or PBMCs.

In the original processing: Estimation of nucleated cell counts was performed using reference gene primer amplification. The method was immunoSEQ multiplex PCR; TCRdb's version includes in-frame clones alone and lacks a portion of them. Clonal size and the V and J genes are those of that table, whereas D and trimming came from the DNA. Among approximately 50,000 clones listed, 85% to 95% were seen once. What was sequenced was peripheral blood. This sequence originates from a man between 45 and 60 years old with active COVID-19.

Here the CDR3 DNA reads TGTGCCACCAGCAGGGACACGACAGGGGGAAATTCACCCCTCCACTTT. Translation gives CATSRDTTGGNSPLHF. The rearrangement joins TRBV15 to TRBJ1-6; 9 positions match TRBD1. Unmatched junction bases numbered 7, after V lost 3 bases and J lost 7 bases. The CDR3 contains 16 residues. Per the germline V gene, CDR1 is LNHNV and CDR2 is YYDKDF (reference sequence).